This T cell receptor beta chain comes out of a study of cytomegalovirus exposure and HLA in healthy donors (dated by TCRdb to 2017 to 2019). With respect to the entire study: An earlier analysis of several hundred of the donors reported approximately 260 Gb of sequence data and approximately 120 million unique TCR beta sequences obtained from around 180 million T cells. Of the 300 to 500 genotyped donors, 80% to 90% were placed in the genetic ancestry cluster associated with self-reported Caucasian donors. HLA typing included class I and class II loci at four-digit resolution. The T cell repertoires of 670 or so subjects were profiled by immunosequencing and related to cytomegalovirus serostatus. Donor age, sex, ethnicity and CMV serostatus were compiled alongside the repertoire data. Along with the approximately 600-subject first cohort, a separate validation cohort of over a hundred different subjects was used. An earlier analysis of several hundred of the donors used high-throughput TCR beta sequencing to judge whether each TCR beta V gene segment behaved as functional or pseudogenic. The study aimed to test whether cataloging public T cell receptors could reveal signatures of past pathogen exposure. A later genetic analysis used genome-wide SNP genotypes for about 65% of the 666 donors, treating that subset as a discovery cohort. About 300 gigabases of sequencing data and 70 million to 100 million unique TCR sequences were included in an early release covering about 700 HLA-typed donors. Because of strong linkage in the cohort, four or five DR-DQ haplotypes were treated as single units for association and clustering. The study combined high-throughput TCR immunosequencing, statistical association of individual TCRs with disease status, and machine learning to predict cytomegalovirus infection status. Every repertoire in the discovery cohort had been generated on one and the same sequencing platform. In a later analysis, previously published TCR beta repertoires from roughly 710 donors were re-analyzed and high-resolution HLA genotyping was added so that TCR occurrence patterns could be studied. Among around 400 genotyped donors of the cohort, an average of roughly 230,000 unique TCR beta nucleotide sequences was sequenced per donor, of which roughly 18% were non-productive. Rather than drawing on any new phenotypic data, the later analysis identified candidate immune exposures from TCR beta sequences and the way those sequences occurred across donors. The number of typed donors differed by locus: about 620-630 for A, B, C, DRB1 and DQB1; 522 for DQA1; over 600 for DPA1; and approximately 450 for DPB1.

For CDR1 and CDR2, the germline V gene lists SNHLY and FYNNEI. Clipping removes 6 bases from V and 2 bases from J, with 1 as the unmatched junction base count. Inclusive of the bounding cysteine and phenylalanine, the CDR3 is 13 residues long. Left in the record is the CDR3 DNA by itself, 39 bases read in frame from the first base. The cohort consisted of approximately 670 healthy bone marrow donors. At the time of sampling, all cohort members were nominally healthy, though unrecorded immune exposures were likely present. The donor was CMV seropositive and belonged to the group of some 290 seropositive cohort members. Every donor gave a peripheral blood sample, and the peripheral blood mononuclear cells from that sample were used for TCR beta sequencing. Genomic DNA extraction from the blood cell samples was performed with the Qiagen DNeasy Blood Extraction Kit. A note on this clone: No cognate antigen has been identified for it. Base qualities were left out, and no much larger clone turns up one base away.

Receptor libraries were prepared by the immunoSEQ multiplex PCR assay. The multiplex PCR relied on a mix of 60 forward primers for TCR Vbeta segments and 13 reverse primers for TCR Jbeta segments. The CDR3 region of rearranged TCR beta genes was amplified from genomic DNA by a multiplex PCR assay. The amplified TCR beta libraries were sequenced on the Illumina HiSeq System as 87-base-pair reads. In the original analysis: A later analysis counted tens of millions of unique TCR beta chains across the 500 to 850 repertoires, and about 10 million of these chains were shared by at least two donors. To remove PCR and sequencing errors, raw reads were error-corrected and collapsed into unique sequences using a nearest-neighbor algorithm that merged closely related sequences. Alignment of CDR3 sequences to IMGT reference sequences was used to assign V, D and J gene segments. For a sequence to be retained, a match of at least six nucleotides to both a V gene segment and a J gene segment was required. A rearrangement was called productive if the CDR3 had no stop codons and remained in frame with V and J, and every other rearrangement was called non-productive. Following IMGT convention, CDR3 was defined as the stretch from the second conserved V-encoded cysteine up to the conserved J-encoded phenylalanine. Sequences without an unambiguous match to a single V gene segment were excluded from the earlier analysis of about 630 of the donors. In an earlier analysis of a few hundred of the donors, a V segment was called functional when productive rearrangements were above 56.7%, and segregating when the standard deviation between donors exceeded 5%. A statistical classification framework was developed to diagnose cytomegalovirus status using the catalog of TCR beta chain sequences. V and J gene assignment, in a later analysis, came from comparing TCR nucleotide sequences with IMGT/GENE-DB human TR gene sequences. A later analysis assigned CDR3 sequences and most-parsimonious VDJ recombination scenarios with the TCRdist pipeline. In a later analysis, each TCR beta chain was defined by its CDR3 amino acid sequence together with its V-gene family, and reads lacking a unique V-gene family were excluded. In a later analysis, a few hundred highly shared, low-generation-probability nucleotide sequences were removed to address suspected cross-contamination and a sequencing artifact. A later analysis calculated a clonal expansion index for each public chain from normalized within-repertoire ranks of inferred template counts. In a later analysis, generation probabilities were computed using a VDJ recombination model fitted to out-of-frame rearrangements, and the results were checked against IGoR. In a later analysis, TCR-TCR, TCR-HLA and TCR-CMV co-occurrence was scored with hypergeometric tests, and a repertoire-size bias correction was applied to TCR pairs. To estimate false discovery rates, a later analysis permuted the HLA or CMV assignments 20 times. In a later analysis, co-occurring TCRs were grouped using DBSCAN, and TCRdist sequence similarity was added for clustering within HLA-allele-positive subsets. For co-occurrence clustering, repertoires with fewer than 30,000 or more than 120,000 public chains were excluded, along with several repertoires with anomalous nucleotide sharing. Here the immuneACCESS table is served through TCRdb, limited to in-frame sequences with V and J called. Missing clones are a known gap in these copies; in checked studies unresolved V genes cover under half, and the rest lacks a known reason. For V, J and clone size, that table is used; D and trimming come from the DNA. In this sample the table shows some 140,000 clones, about three quarters of which occur a single time. Clones ranked in the top ten supply 1% to 1.5% of the sample.

The paper's findings and limits, for the study overall: The only immune exposure information available for the cohort was CMV serostatus. According to the authors, the approach could potentially be generalized to other disease states and immunological phenotypes. In a later analysis, the rate of TCR association differed among HLA loci, with DRB1 alleles having the most associated TCRs and HLA-C alleles having the fewest. Three of the identified cytomegalovirus-associated TCR beta chains were confirmed in vitro to be specific for cytomegalovirus antigens. The study listed around 160 TCR beta chains as associated with cytomegalovirus. A later analysis found that HLA-associated TCR beta chains were more clonally expanded and had lower generation probabilities than equally common non-associated chains. The earlier analysis of some 560 of the donors excluded around 17 rarely observed V segments, including chromosome 9 orphons, because counts were too low. A further reported finding was that TCR beta sequences accurately predicted the HLA-A and HLA-B alleles for most subjects in the first cohort. In a later genetic analysis, fewer N-insertions in productive TCRs were reported among donors in an Asian-associated ancestry cluster than the approximately 670-donor mean. A later genetic analysis associated a missense DCLRE1C variant with V-gene and J-gene trimming of TCR beta chains, and an independent cohort replicated the association. HLA typing was unavailable for some donors at each locus, so association tests used only the typed subset. Correlated functional status among segregating V segments might reflect linkage disequilibrium, but an unknown experimental factor could not be ruled out. A later analysis associated about 17,000 TCR beta sequences with specific HLA alleles at a false discovery rate of 0.05. Presence/absence analyses assumed roughly uniform sequencing depth across donors, an assumption that may not hold. Because the 87-base-pair reads could not distinguish some IMGT-functional V segments, including TRBV6-2 and TRBV6-3, those segments were excluded. The classifier was reported to diagnose cytomegalovirus status with high specificity and sensitivity in both the original and validation cohorts. In an earlier analysis of about 550 of the donors, most TCR beta V segments were observed in productive rearrangements about 87% or about 30% of the time, broadly matching IMGT annotations. Only TCR beta chains were sequenced in this cohort, and the absence of alpha or paired-chain data limited detectable features. A later analysis reported that several top co-occurrence clusters appeared linked to parvovirus B19, influenza, CMV and Epstein-Barr virus. When HLA alleles, especially DR and DQ, strongly co-occurred, TCR associations were difficult to assign to individual alleles. A cluster of highly shared sequence variants was judged likely to be a technical artifact of the sequencing pipeline. According to a later analysis, most CMV-associated TCR beta chains appeared to be HLA-restricted, and the HLA associations seemed to be driven largely by CMV exposure. Most TCR sequences were observed very rarely across donors, whereas some public TCRs were present in many individuals.

In this chain, TRBV2 is recombined with TRBJ2-5, with 9 middle bases fitting TRBD2. Sequencing used PBMCs. This TCR came from a male donor in good health and CMV-seropositive. This receptor has the CDR3 CASRRGGQETQYF. The nucleotides read TGTGCCAGCAGGCGGGGGGGGCAAGAGACCCAGTACTTC.